The TCR beta chain described here comes from a study of blood T cell repertoires in COVID-19. For the study at large: The analysed material was cDNA or gDNA that came from T cells, B-cell-depleted T cells, or PBMCs.

The CDR3 has 13 residues. Germline V gene sequence: CDR1 SEHNR, CDR2 FQNEAQ (reference sequence). The germline V and J ends were trimmed by 4 bases and 2 bases, with 7 bases remaining between them. In assigning cohorts, the study relied on participant-reported clinical history. Donors in Cohort 3 counted as recovered after two negative PCRs, clearance, or symptom resolution. Here immunoSEQ multiplex PCR was the method, and the copy in TCRdb shows in-frame clones only, minus some. This sample yields 400,000 or so clones, of which more than 80% are seen a single time; more than 0.95% belongs to the top ten.

The TCR comes from a young man who had recovered from COVID-19. The chain couples TRBV7-9 to TRBJ2-3, with D hard to call. The source material was PBMCs or T cells enriched from blood (not recorded which). The CDR3 here is CASSWATTDTQYF. CDR3 DNA sequence: TGTGCCAGCAGCTGGGCGACCACAGATACGCAGTATTTT.